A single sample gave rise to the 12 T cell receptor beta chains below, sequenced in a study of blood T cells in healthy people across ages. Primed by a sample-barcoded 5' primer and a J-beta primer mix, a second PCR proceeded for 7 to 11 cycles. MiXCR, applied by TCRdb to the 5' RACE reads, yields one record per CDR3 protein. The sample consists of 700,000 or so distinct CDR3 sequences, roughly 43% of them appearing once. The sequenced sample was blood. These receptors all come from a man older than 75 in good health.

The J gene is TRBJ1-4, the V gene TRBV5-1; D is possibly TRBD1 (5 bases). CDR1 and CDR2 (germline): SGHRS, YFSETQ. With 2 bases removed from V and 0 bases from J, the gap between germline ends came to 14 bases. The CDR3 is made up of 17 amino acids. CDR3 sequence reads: CASSFTPLGATNEKLFF. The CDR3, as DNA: TGCGCCAGCAGCTTCACCCCTTTGGGGGCAACTAATGAAAAACTGTTTTTT.

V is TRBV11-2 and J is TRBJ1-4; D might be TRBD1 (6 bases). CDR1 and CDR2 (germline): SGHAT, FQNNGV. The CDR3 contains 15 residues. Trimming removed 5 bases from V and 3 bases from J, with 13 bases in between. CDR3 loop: CASSAGTLSNEKLFF. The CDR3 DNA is TGTGCCAGCAGCGCAGGGACATTATCTAATGAAAAACTGTTTTTT.

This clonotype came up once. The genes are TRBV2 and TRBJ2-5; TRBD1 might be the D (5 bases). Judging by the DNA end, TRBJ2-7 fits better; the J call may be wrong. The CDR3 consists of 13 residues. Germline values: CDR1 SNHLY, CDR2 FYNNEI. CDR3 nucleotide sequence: TGTGCCAGCAGTGAGGCCAGGGTGGGCGAGCAGTACTTC. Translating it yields CASSEARVGEQYF.

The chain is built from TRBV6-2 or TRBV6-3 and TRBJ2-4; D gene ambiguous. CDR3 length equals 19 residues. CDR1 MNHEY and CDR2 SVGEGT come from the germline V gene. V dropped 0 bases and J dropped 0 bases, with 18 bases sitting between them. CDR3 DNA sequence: TGTGCCAGCAGTTACTCGGGCATCCGGGCGTATCTAGCCAAAAACATTCAGTACTTC. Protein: CASSYSGIRAYLAKNIQYF.

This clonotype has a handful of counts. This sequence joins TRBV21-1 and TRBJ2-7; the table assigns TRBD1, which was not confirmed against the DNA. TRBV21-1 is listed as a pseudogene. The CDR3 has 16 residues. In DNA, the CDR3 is TGTGCCAGCAGCAAATTGCGGTCAGGGCTAACCTACGAGCAGTACTTC. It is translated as CASSKLRSGLTYEQYF.

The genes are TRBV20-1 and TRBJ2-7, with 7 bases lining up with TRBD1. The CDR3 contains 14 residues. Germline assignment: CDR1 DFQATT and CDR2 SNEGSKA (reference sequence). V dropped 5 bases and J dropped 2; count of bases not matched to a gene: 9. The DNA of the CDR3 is TGCAGTGCTGTACAGGGGTTTGGAGCCTACGAGCAGTACTTC. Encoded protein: CSAVQGFGAYEQYF.

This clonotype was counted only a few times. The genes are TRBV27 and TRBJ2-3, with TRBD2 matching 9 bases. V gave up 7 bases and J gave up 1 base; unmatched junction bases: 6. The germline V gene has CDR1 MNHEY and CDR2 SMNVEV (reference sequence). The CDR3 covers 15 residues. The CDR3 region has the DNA TGTGCCAGCAAAAACAGACTAGCGGGCACAGATACGCAGTATTTT. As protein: CASKNRLAGTDTQYF.

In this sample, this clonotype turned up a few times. The CDR3 DNA follows: TGCGCCAGCAGCCAAGCTTCAGGGGGCGCAACTAATGAAAAACTGTTTTTT. It yields the protein CASSQASGGATNEKLFF. The J gene is TRBJ1-4, the V gene TRBV4-3; 8 bases align to TRBD1. The CDR3 is made up of 17 amino acids. Germline-derived CDR1 and CDR2 are LGHNA and YSLEER. The junction had 4 bases not matched to a gene; V was cut back by 1 base and J by 0 bases.

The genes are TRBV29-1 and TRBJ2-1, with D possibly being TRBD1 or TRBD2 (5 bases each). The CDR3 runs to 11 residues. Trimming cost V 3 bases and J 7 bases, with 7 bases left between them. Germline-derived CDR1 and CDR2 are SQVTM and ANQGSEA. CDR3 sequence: CSVEGVNEQFF. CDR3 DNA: TGCAGCGTTGAGGGGGTAAATGAGCAGTTCTTC.

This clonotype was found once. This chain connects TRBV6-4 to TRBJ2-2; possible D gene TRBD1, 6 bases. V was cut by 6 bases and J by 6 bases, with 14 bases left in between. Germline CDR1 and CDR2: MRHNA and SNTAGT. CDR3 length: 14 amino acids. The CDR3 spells CASSVTGFAGELFF. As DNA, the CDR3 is TGTGCCAGCAGCGTAACAGGGTTTGCCGGGGAGCTGTTTTTT.

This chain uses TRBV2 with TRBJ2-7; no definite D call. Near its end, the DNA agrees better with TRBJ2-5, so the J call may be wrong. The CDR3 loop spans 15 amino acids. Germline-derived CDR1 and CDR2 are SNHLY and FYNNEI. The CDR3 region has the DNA TGTGCCAGCAAACCACGAGGTCAGGCAAGGGAGACCCAGTACTTC. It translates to CASKPRGQARETQYF.

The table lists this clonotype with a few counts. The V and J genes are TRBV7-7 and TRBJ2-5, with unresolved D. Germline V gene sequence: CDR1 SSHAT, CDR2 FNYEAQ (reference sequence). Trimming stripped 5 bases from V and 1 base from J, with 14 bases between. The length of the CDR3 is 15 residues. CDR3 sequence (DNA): TGTGCCAGCAGCCCCGGTGGCGGCATCCAAGAGACCCAGTACTTC. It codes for CASSPGGGIQETQYF.